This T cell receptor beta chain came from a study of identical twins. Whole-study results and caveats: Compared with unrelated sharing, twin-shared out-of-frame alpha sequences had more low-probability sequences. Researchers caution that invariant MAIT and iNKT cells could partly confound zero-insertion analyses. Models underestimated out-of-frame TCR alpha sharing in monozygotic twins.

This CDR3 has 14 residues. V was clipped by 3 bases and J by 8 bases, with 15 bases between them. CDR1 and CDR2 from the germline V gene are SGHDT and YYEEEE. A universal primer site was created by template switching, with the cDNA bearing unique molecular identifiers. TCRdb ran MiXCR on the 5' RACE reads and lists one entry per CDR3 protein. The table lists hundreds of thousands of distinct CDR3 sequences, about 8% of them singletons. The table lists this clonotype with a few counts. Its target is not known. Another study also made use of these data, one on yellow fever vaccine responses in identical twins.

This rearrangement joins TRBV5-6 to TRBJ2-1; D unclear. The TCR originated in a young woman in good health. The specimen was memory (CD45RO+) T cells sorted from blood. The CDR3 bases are TGTGCCAGCAGCTCTCCTCCTAGAAACCATGAGCAGTTCTTC. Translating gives CASSSPPRNHEQFF.